The present TCR beta chain was sequenced within a study of blood T cell repertoires in COVID-19. Whole-study context: COVID-19 samples from acute and convalescent phases originated in the United States, Italy and Spain.

Enrolment of Seattle patients took place during active infection, and they were followed longitudinally. Sequencing was performed with immunoSEQ multiplex PCR; in TCRdb, only in-frame clones are kept and a portion is missing. The sample shows roughly 130,000 clones, more than 75% of them seen only once. Germline CDR1 SEHNR, CDR2 FQNEAQ (reference sequence). Trimming took off 3 bases at V and 0 bases at J, with 15 bases between the two ends. This CDR3 has 18 amino acids. This sequence joins TRBV7-9 and TRBJ1-6; no clear D gene. Sequenced material: peripheral blood. The TCR originated in a man aged 60-69 years with COVID-19, enrolled during active disease. The CDR3 loop is CASSFAGAARSYNSPLHF. In nucleotides, the CDR3 is TGTGCCAGCAGCTTCGCAGGAGCGGCGCGCTCCTATAATTCACCCCTCCACTTT.